This TCR beta chain is drawn from a study of CD8 T cells in Susac syndrome. Details on this clonotype: What it recognizes is unknown.

Sequencing of TCR beta covered CD8+ and CD4+ T cells obtained from blood. The patients with Susac syndrome were individuals who fulfilled the recently defined diagnostic criteria for disease that was either definite or probable. cDNA came from roughly 0.53 to 1 ug RNA primed by random hexamers. MiXCR was run by TCRdb on the immunoSEQ multiplex PCR reads, yielding one entry per CDR3 protein. The sample yields some 150,000 distinct CDR3 sequences, 90% to 95% seen once. V dropped 5 bases and J dropped 3 bases, with 10 bases sitting between them. CDR1 and CDR2 (germline): SQVTM, ANQGSEA. This CDR3 spans 12 amino acids. General observations from the study: CD4+ T cell repertoires in Susac syndrome lacked clonal expansion. The study conceded that its TCR sequencing and HLA analysis involved relatively few individuals.

The source is a human donor with Susac syndrome. Sequenced sample: CD4+ T cells from PBMCs. The rearrangement joins TRBV29-1 to TRBJ1-2; weak D call: TRBD1 (5 bases). In DNA form, the CDR3 reads TGCAGCGTTCTAAGGGGCGACTATGGCTACACCTTC. Its protein product is CSVLRGDYGYTF.